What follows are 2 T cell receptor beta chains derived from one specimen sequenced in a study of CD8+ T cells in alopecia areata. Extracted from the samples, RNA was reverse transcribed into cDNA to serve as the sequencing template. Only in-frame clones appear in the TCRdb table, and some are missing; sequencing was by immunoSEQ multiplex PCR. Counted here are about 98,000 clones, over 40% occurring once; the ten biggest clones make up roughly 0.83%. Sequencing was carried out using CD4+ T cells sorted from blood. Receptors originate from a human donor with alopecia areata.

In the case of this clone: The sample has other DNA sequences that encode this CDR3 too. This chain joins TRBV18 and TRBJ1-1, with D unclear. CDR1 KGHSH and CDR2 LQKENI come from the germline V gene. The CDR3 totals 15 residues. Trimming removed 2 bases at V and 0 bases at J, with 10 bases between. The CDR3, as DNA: TGTGCCAGCTCACCAAATGGGCCTATGAACACTGAAGCTTTCTTT. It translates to CASSPNGPMNTEAFF.

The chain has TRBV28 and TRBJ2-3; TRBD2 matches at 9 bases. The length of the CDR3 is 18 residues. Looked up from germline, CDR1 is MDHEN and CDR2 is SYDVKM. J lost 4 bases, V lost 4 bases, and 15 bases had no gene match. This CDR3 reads CASSWAGGTSQFPDTQYF. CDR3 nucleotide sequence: TGTGCCAGCAGTTGGGCGGGGGGGACTAGTCAATTTCCAGATACGCAGTATTTT.